The rows below give T cell receptor beta chains drawn from one sample of a study of cytomegalovirus exposure and HLA in healthy donors. The table came from immunoSEQ multiplex PCR; TCRdb's copy has only in-frame clones and leaves some out. This sample has around 200,000 clones, with just under 75% found just once. Sequencing was carried out using PBMCs. Source of these receptors: a man between 25 and 39 years old in good health and CMV-seropositive. CDR3s include the opening cysteine and the closing phenylalanine or tryptophan. A D gene is named only where the DNA matches it firmly. Part of the rows lack a size; the others show once, few, many or a class for expanded clones.

v_gene: TRBV18
d_gene: NA
abundance: once
j_gene: TRBJ2-5
CDR3nt: TGTGCCAGCTCACCACGTCGGGGAGACGGGGAGACCCAGTACTTC
CDR3aa: CASSPRRGDGETQYF

v_gene: TRBV5-5
d_gene: NA
abundance: NA
j_gene: TRBJ1-4
CDR3nt: TGTGCCAGCGGTGACCGGGACTTACATTTT
CDR3aa: CASGDRDLHF

v_gene: TRBV5-1
d_gene: NA
abundance: NA
j_gene: TRBJ2-5
CDR3nt: TGCGCCAGCAGCTTGGGTAGCGTGGGTTGGGAGACCCAGTACTTC
CDR3aa: CASSLGSVGWETQYF

v_gene: TRBV7-2
d_gene: NA
abundance: NA
j_gene: TRBJ1-2
CDR3nt: TGTGCCAGCAGTCCCGGACGGGGGGCGAGAAGCTACACCTTC
CDR3aa: CASSPGRGARSYTF

v_gene: TRBV4-3
d_gene: TRBD1
abundance: NA
j_gene: TRBJ2-5
CDR3nt: TGCGCCAGCAGCCACCACGCCGAAATGGACAGGGAAGAGACCCAGTACTTC
CDR3aa: CASSHHAEMDREETQYF

v_gene: TRBV4-3
d_gene: NA
abundance: once
j_gene: TRBJ2-7
CDR3nt: TGCGCCAGCAGCCAAGTCGGCGGTACCTACGAGCAGTACTTC
CDR3aa: CASSQVGGTYEQYF

v_gene: TRBV7-9
d_gene: NA
abundance: NA
j_gene: TRBJ1-1
CDR3nt: TGTGCCAGCAGCCCTAGCCTGGCTGGGGTCGAAGCTTTCTTT
CDR3aa: CASSPSLAGVEAFF

v_gene: TRBV5-1
d_gene: TRBD2
abundance: NA
j_gene: TRBJ2-5
CDR3nt: TGCGCCAGCAGCTTGGTCACTAGCGGAAGGGAGACCCAGTACTTC
CDR3aa: CASSLVTSGRETQYF

v_gene: TRBV19
d_gene: NA
abundance: NA
j_gene: TRBJ2-3
CDR3nt: TGTGCCAGTAGTATTAGCTCAGATACGCAGTATTTT
CDR3aa: CASSISSDTQYF

v_gene: TRBV7-8
d_gene: TRBD2
abundance: NA
j_gene: TRBJ2-5
CDR3nt: TGTGCCAGCAGCTCCCCAGTAGCGGGGGGGGCGGAGACCCAGTACTTC
CDR3aa: CASSSPVAGGAETQYF

v_gene: TRBV9
d_gene: TRBD1
abundance: once
j_gene: TRBJ2-7
CDR3nt: TGTGCCAGCAGCGCCCACGGGACAGGGGCCAAAGAGCAGTACTTC
CDR3aa: CASSAHGTGAKEQYF

v_gene: TRBV10-3
d_gene: NA
abundance: once
j_gene: TRBJ1-2
CDR3nt: TGTGCCATCGGGGCCGACGACTATGGCTACACCTTC
CDR3aa: CAIGADDYGYTF

v_gene: TRBV2
d_gene: NA
abundance: NA
j_gene: TRBJ2-7
CDR3nt: TGTGCCAGCAGCTTACTTCGGGGGGCTATCTACGAGCAGTACTTC
CDR3aa: CASSLLRGAIYEQYF

v_gene: TRBV7-8
d_gene: NA
abundance: once
j_gene: TRBJ2-1
CDR3nt: TGTGCCAGCAGCCCCCAGGGGAGCACCTACAATGAGCAGTTCTTC
CDR3aa: CASSPQGSTYNEQFF

v_gene: TRBV7-3
d_gene: TRBD1
abundance: NA
j_gene: TRBJ2-1
CDR3nt: TGTGCCAGCAGCCTCGGGACAGCGCCCTACAATGAGCAGTTCTTC
CDR3aa: CASSLGTAPYNEQFF

v_gene: TRBV7-9
d_gene: NA
abundance: NA
j_gene: TRBJ1-2
CDR3nt: TGTGCCAGCAGCACAGCTTCGGCCTTAAACTATGGCTACACCTTC
CDR3aa: CASSTASALNYGYTF

v_gene: TRBV5-1
d_gene: TRBD1
abundance: NA
j_gene: TRBJ1-1
CDR3nt: TGCGCCAGCAGCTTGGGACAGGGGGCGAATACTGAAGCTTTCTTT
CDR3aa: CASSLGQGANTEAFF

v_gene: TRBV2
d_gene: TRBD2
abundance: NA
j_gene: TRBJ2-2
CDR3nt: TGTGCCAGCAGTGACGGCGGGGGTGGAAACACCGGGGAGCTGTTTTTT
CDR3aa: CASSDGGGGNTGELFF

v_gene: TRBV19
d_gene: NA
abundance: NA
j_gene: TRBJ1-2
CDR3nt: TGTGCCAGTACCCCCGTAGGGGCAAACTATGGCTACACCTTC
CDR3aa: CASTPVGANYGYTF

v_gene: TRBV10-1
d_gene: NA
abundance: once
j_gene: TRBJ2-6
CDR3nt: TGCGCCAGCAGTCTCAGGTACTCTGGGGCCAACGTCCTGACTTTC
CDR3aa: CASSLRYSGANVLTF

v_gene: TRBV7-2
d_gene: TRBD1
abundance: NA
j_gene: TRBJ2-4
CDR3nt: TGTGCCAGCAGCCCAGGACAGGGGGCAAACATTCAGTACTTC
CDR3aa: CASSPGQGANIQYF

v_gene: TRBV19
d_gene: NA
abundance: NA
j_gene: TRBJ1-2
CDR3nt: TGTGCCAGTAGTACTTGGGGACAACCCAACTATGGCTACACCTTC
CDR3aa: CASSTWGQPNYGYTF

v_gene: TRBV19
d_gene: NA
abundance: NA
j_gene: TRBJ1-5
CDR3nt: TGTGCCAGTAAGGGGGTGGCGAGCAATCAGCCCCAGCATTTT
CDR3aa: CASKGVASNQPQHF

v_gene: TRBV6-5
d_gene: NA
abundance: NA
j_gene: TRBJ1-1
CDR3nt: TGTGCCAGCAGTACAGGGTGGGGCACTGAAGCTTTCTTT
CDR3aa: CASSTGWGTEAFF

v_gene: TRBV29-1
d_gene: NA
abundance: NA
j_gene: TRBJ2-7
CDR3nt: TGCAGCGTTGGGGAGACATTCTACGAGCAGTACTTC
CDR3aa: CSVGETFYEQYF

v_gene: TRBV4-3
d_gene: NA
abundance: NA
j_gene: TRBJ1-1
CDR3nt: TGCGCCAGCCGAAACGCGGGTTTAACTGAAGCTTTCTTT
CDR3aa: CASRNAGLTEAFF

v_gene: TRBV7-2
d_gene: TRBD1
abundance: NA
j_gene: TRBJ1-6
CDR3nt: TGTGCCAGCAGCCCAGGACAGGGAGGGAACTCACCCCTCCACTTT
CDR3aa: CASSPGQGGNSPLHF

v_gene: TRBV19
d_gene: NA
abundance: NA
j_gene: TRBJ2-6
CDR3nt: TGTGCCAGTAGTATAAGGGGAGGAGGAACTGGGGCCAACGTCCTGACTTTC
CDR3aa: CASSIRGGGTGANVLTF

v_gene: TRBV18
d_gene: TRBD1
abundance: NA
j_gene: TRBJ1-1
CDR3nt: TGTGCCAGCTCGTACTCAGGGGGCGTAGGCACTGAAGCTTTCTTT
CDR3aa: CASSYSGGVGTEAFF

v_gene: TRBV7-2
d_gene: TRBD1
abundance: few
j_gene: TRBJ2-7
CDR3nt: TGTGCCAGCAGCCGAGAGCGACAGGGGTACGAGCAGTACTTC
CDR3aa: CASSRERQGYEQYF

v_gene: TRBV4-1
d_gene: NA
abundance: NA
j_gene: TRBJ2-3
CDR3nt: TGCGCCAGCAGCCAAGATTCGAGAGGGTCCAGCACAGATACGCAGTATTTT
CDR3aa: CASSQDSRGSSTDTQYF

v_gene: TRBV30
d_gene: TRBD2
abundance: NA
j_gene: TRBJ2-4
CDR3nt: TGTGCCTGGAGTCCTCCCAGGAGCGGGGGGCTTCCCAAAAACATTCAGTACTTC
CDR3aa: CAWSPPRSGGLPKNIQYF

v_gene: TRBV5-1
d_gene: NA
abundance: NA
j_gene: TRBJ2-3
CDR3nt: TGCGCCAGCAGCTTGGCCGGGTTAGAACTCAGCACAGATACGCAGTATTTT
CDR3aa: CASSLAGLELSTDTQYF

v_gene: TRBV6-5
d_gene: NA
abundance: NA
j_gene: TRBJ2-3
CDR3nt: TGTGCCAGCGCTGGCCGGGGATCCACAGATACGCAGTATTTT
CDR3aa: CASAGRGSTDTQYF

v_gene: TRBV5-1
d_gene: TRBD2
abundance: NA
j_gene: TRBJ2-1
CDR3nt: TGCGCCAGCAGCTTCTTTTCGGGACTAGCTTCTGGATACAATGAGCAGTTCTTC
CDR3aa: CASSFFSGLASGYNEQFF

v_gene: TRBV7-3
d_gene: TRBD1
abundance: NA
j_gene: TRBJ2-5
CDR3nt: TGTGCCAGCAGCTTAAAGGGGGGACAGGGGGGATTCGGGACCCAGTACTTC
CDR3aa: CASSLKGGQGGFGTQYF

v_gene: TRBV19
d_gene: TRBD2
abundance: NA
j_gene: TRBJ2-7
CDR3nt: TGTGCCAGTAGTGCACGGGGGGACCCCTACGAGCAGTACTTC
CDR3aa: CASSARGDPYEQYF

v_gene: TRBV7-9
d_gene: NA
abundance: once
j_gene: TRBJ1-1
CDR3nt: TGTGCCAGCAGACCGGTACTGAACACTGAAGCTTTCTTT
CDR3aa: CASRPVLNTEAFF

v_gene: TRBV4-2
d_gene: NA
abundance: NA
j_gene: TRBJ2-3
CDR3nt: TGTGCCAGCAGCCAAGAACGGGGAGATACGCAGTATTTT
CDR3aa: CASSQERGDTQYF

v_gene: TRBV6-1
d_gene: TRBD2
abundance: few
j_gene: TRBJ2-7
CDR3nt: TGTGCCAGCCAAACTAGCGGCCCACCTTACGAGCAGTACTTC
CDR3aa: CASQTSGPPYEQYF

v_gene: TRBV20-1
d_gene: NA
abundance: NA
j_gene: TRBJ2-1
CDR3nt: TGCAGTGCCCCGGGGGACAATGAGCAGTTCTTC
CDR3aa: CSAPGDNEQFF

v_gene: TRBV30
d_gene: TRBD2
abundance: NA
j_gene: TRBJ2-1
CDR3nt: TGTGCCTGGAGTCCGACCTGGACTAGCGGGGGATACAATGAGCAGTTCTTC
CDR3aa: CAWSPTWTSGGYNEQFF

v_gene: TRBV10-3
d_gene: NA
abundance: NA
j_gene: TRBJ1-5
CDR3nt: TGTGCCATCAGTGGGGGGGACGGTGGTCAGCCCCAGCATTTT
CDR3aa: CAISGGDGGQPQHF

v_gene: TRBV7-3
d_gene: TRBD2
abundance: NA
j_gene: TRBJ2-1
CDR3nt: TGTGCCAGCAGCTTAGGGGGGGGACTAGCGGGAGTTGAGCAGTTCTTC
CDR3aa: CASSLGGGLAGVEQFF

v_gene: TRBV9
d_gene: NA
abundance: NA
j_gene: TRBJ2-1
CDR3nt: TGTGCCAGCAGCCCCGAGGCAGGAAGGGGTGAGCAGTTCTTC
CDR3aa: CASSPEAGRGEQFF

v_gene: TRBV5-4
d_gene: NA
abundance: NA
j_gene: TRBJ2-1
CDR3nt: TGTGCCAGCAGCTCACCGCTGCCCTCGCAGAACAATGAGCAGTTCTTC
CDR3aa: CASSSPLPSQNNEQFF

v_gene: TRBV6-6
d_gene: NA
abundance: NA
j_gene: TRBJ1-1
CDR3nt: TGTGCCAGCAGGCCAAGAGAGGGAGATGAAGCTTTCTTT
CDR3aa: CASRPREGDEAFF

v_gene: TRBV7-2
d_gene: TRBD2
abundance: NA
j_gene: TRBJ2-1
CDR3nt: TGTGCCAGCAGCCCCCGGACTAGCGGGAGTGAGCAGTTCTTC
CDR3aa: CASSPRTSGSEQFF

v_gene: TRBV7-6
d_gene: NA
abundance: NA
j_gene: TRBJ2-7
CDR3nt: TGTGCCAGCAGCCCGGTCGGTGCCTACGAGCAGTACTTC
CDR3aa: CASSPVGAYEQYF

v_gene: TRBV6-5
d_gene: TRBD2
abundance: NA
j_gene: TRBJ2-3
CDR3nt: TGTGCCAGCAGCCTACTTAGCGGGGGGGATACGCAGTATTTT
CDR3aa: CASSLLSGGDTQYF

v_gene: TRBV7-2
d_gene: TRBD2
abundance: NA
j_gene: TRBJ2-1
CDR3nt: TGTGCCAGCAGCTCGGGACTAGCGGGAGTAGTTGAGCAGTTCTTC
CDR3aa: CASSSGLAGVVEQFF

v_gene: TRBV5-1
d_gene: NA
abundance: NA
j_gene: TRBJ2-3
CDR3nt: TGCGCCAGCAGCGCCGTCCCTCCACAGGTCCCAGATACGCAGTATTTT
CDR3aa: CASSAVPPQVPDTQYF

v_gene: TRBV18
d_gene: NA
abundance: few
j_gene: TRBJ1-1
CDR3nt: TGTGCCAGCTCAGCGTTCGACAGCCTGAACACTGAAGCTTTCTTT
CDR3aa: CASSAFDSLNTEAFF

v_gene: TRBV9
d_gene: TRBD1
abundance: NA
j_gene: TRBJ2-5
CDR3nt: TGTGCCAGCAGCGTAGGGTCGACAGGGGTCGGGGAGACCCAGTACTTC
CDR3aa: CASSVGSTGVGETQYF